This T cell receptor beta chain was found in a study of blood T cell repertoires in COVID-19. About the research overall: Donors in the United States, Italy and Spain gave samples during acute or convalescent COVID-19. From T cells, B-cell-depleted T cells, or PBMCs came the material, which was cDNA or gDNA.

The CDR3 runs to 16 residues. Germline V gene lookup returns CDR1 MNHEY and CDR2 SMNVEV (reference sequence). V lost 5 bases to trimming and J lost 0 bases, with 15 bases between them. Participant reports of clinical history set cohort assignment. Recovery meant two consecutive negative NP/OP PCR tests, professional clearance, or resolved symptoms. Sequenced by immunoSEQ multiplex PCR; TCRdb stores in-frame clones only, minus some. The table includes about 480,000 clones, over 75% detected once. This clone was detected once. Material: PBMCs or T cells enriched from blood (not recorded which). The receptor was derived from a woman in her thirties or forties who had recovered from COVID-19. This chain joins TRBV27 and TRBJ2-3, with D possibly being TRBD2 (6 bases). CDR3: CASSALSGGSTDTQYF. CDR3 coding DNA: TGTGCCAGCAGTGCCCTCAGCGGAGGGAGCACAGATACGCAGTATTTT.